The source of this T cell receptor (beta chain) is a study of long-term antiretroviral therapy in people with HIV. Study-wide context: It was about a decade after the earliest samples that the 2015 immediate-ART recommendation appeared.

Notes on this clone: Its specificity is unknown.

Every HIV-positive participant received treatment in the United States. Findings of the study overall: Transplant donor controls retained higher diversity, though diversity increased after ART.

The CDR3 is made up of 12 amino acids. Germline V gives CDR1 MNHEY, CDR2 SVGAGI. The V gene lost 2 bases and the J gene lost 7 bases, with 3 bases spanning the gap. Survey-level resolution applied to immunoSEQ assay v3.0. The method was immunoSEQ multiplex PCR; TCRdb's version includes in-frame clones alone and lacks a portion of them. The sample includes about 21,000 clones, around 80% of them seen just once. This rearrangement joins TRBV6-5 to TRBJ1-6; D is unclear. The sample in question was unsorted PBMCs, obtained 4.1 years after starting antiretroviral therapy. This receptor was taken from a woman aged 40 to 55 with HIV. CDR3: CASSYPNSPLHF. CDR3 nucleotide sequence: TGTGCCAGCAGTTACCCCAATTCACCCCTCCACTTT.